The rows below give T cell receptor beta chains drawn from one sample of a study of prognosis after radiotherapy for stage I lung cancer. TCRdb passed the multiplex PCR reads through MiXCR, listing each CDR3 protein once. The sample includes roughly 30,000 distinct CDR3 sequences, around 30% of them seen just once. The specimen comprised PBMCs, sampled before or after stereotactic body radiation therapy (not recorded which). The receptors shown here come from a donor of 50 years or more with non-small cell lung cancer. The CDR3 runs from the conserved cysteine through the conserved F or W. The D gene is left open where the match is weak. The size entry gives once, few, many or a size class.

cdr3_length	v_call	clone_size	d_call	j_call	cdr3_nt	cdr3_aa
15	TRBV6-2/TRBV6-3	once	.	TRBJ2-2	TGTGCCAGCAGTTACGTCCAGGGAGACACCGGGGAGCTGTTTTTT	CASSYVQGDTGELFF
12	TRBV19	many	.	TRBJ1-2	TGTGCCAGTAGTATAAGCGACTATGGCTACACCTTC	CASSISDYGYTF
17	TRBV6-2/TRBV6-3	many	TRBD1	TRBJ2-7	TGTGCCAGCAGTTACTCGCGCCCCGGGACAGGGGCCTACGAGCAGTACTTC	CASSYSRPGTGAYEQYF
16	TRBV5-5	many	TRBD1	TRBJ1-4	TGTGCCAGCAGCCCTAGACAGGGAGCAACTAATGAAAAACTGTTTTTT	CASSPRQGATNEKLFF
15	TRBV6-2/TRBV6-3	few	.	TRBJ2-3	TGTGCCAGCAGTTACCGCTATCCTCCCAAAGATACGCAGTATTTT	CASSYRYPPKDTQYF
15	TRBV5-1	many	.	TRBJ1-4	TGCGCCAGCAGCTTTTCAAGGGGAAAGGGTGAAAAACTGTTTTTT	CASSFSRGKGEKLFF
14	TRBV4-1	many	.	TRBJ1-3	TGCGCCAGCAGCCAACAGGGTTCTGGAAACACCATATATTTT	CASSQQGSGNTIYF
15	TRBV4-1	many	TRBD2	TRBJ2-2	TGCGCCAGCAGCCAAGCCGGGGGGGTCACCGGGGAGCTGTTTTTT	CASSQAGGVTGELFF
14	TRBV7-9	many	.	TRBJ1-3	TGTGCCAGCAGCCCACGGGGAGCTGGAAACACCATATATTTT	CASSPRGAGNTIYF
15	TRBV11-2	many	.	TRBJ2-3	TGTGCCAGCAGCTTGACCGGGACCTTAGAGATGGCGCAGTATTTT	CASSLTGTLEMAQYF